The 16 T cell receptor beta chains presented below share a single source sample, sequenced in a study of blood T cell repertoires in COVID-19. Assay: immunoSEQ multiplex PCR; the TCRdb copy retains only in-frame clones and omits some. The sample includes some 42,000 clones, around 81% of them seen just once. What was sequenced was peripheral blood. The receptor set was obtained from a man aged 45-65 years with active COVID-19.

The V call is TRBV7-2, the J call TRBJ1-2; weak D call: TRBD1 (5 bases). The V gene lost 2 bases and the J gene lost 0 bases, with 7 bases spanning the gap. Germline CDR1 reads SGHTA; CDR2 reads FQGNSA. The CDR3 has 14 residues. Here the CDR3 reads CASSLLGANYGYTF. Written as DNA, the CDR3 is TGTGCCAGCAGCTTACTAGGGGCTAACTATGGCTACACCTTC. The full variable domain, in which reference TRBV7-2 and TRBJ1-2 provide the parts outside the CDR3, is GAGVSQSPSNKVTEKGKDVELRCDPISGHTALYWYRQSLGQGLEFLIYFQGNSAPDKSGLPSDRFSAERTGGSVSTLTIQRTQQEDSAVYLCASSLLGANYGYTFGSGTRLTVV.

The rearrangement joins TRBV4-2 to TRBJ2-4; TRBD2 agrees at 8 bases. V shed 3 bases and J 8 bases; nucleotides not matched to a gene: 6. The CDR3 extends over 14 amino acids. From germline, CDR1 is LGHNA and CDR2 YNFKEQ. This CDR3 is CASSQTGGPDIQYF. The CDR3 coding sequence is TGTGCCAGCAGCCAGACGGGGGGGCCTGACATTCAGTACTTC.

CDR3 nucleotides: TGTGCCAGCGGTTCAGGTAGCAATCAGCCCCAGCATTTT. This translates into CASGSGSNQPQHF. The chain links TRBV6-5 to TRBJ1-5; D unclear. The CDR3 consists of 13 residues. Between the trimmed V and J ends, which lost 8 bases and 0 bases, there was a span of 8 bases. Per germline, CDR1 MNHEY and CDR2 SVGAGI.

The chain combines TRBV2 with TRBJ2-2, with D perhaps TRBD1 (6 bases). Trimming removed 6 bases at V and 4 bases at J, with 15 bases between. Germline assignment: CDR1 SNHLY and CDR2 FYNNEI. This CDR3 is 15 amino acids long. The CDR3 reads CASRSTGTITGELFF. Written as DNA, the CDR3 is TGTGCCAGCAGGTCTACCGGGACAATCACCGGGGAGCTGTTTTTT.

V gene TRBV28 combines with J gene TRBJ1-5; TRBD1 aligns across 8 bases. The CDR3 is 16 amino acids. Losses at the gene ends were 6 bases for V and 3 bases for J; bases not matched to a gene: 10. CDR1 and CDR2 (germline): MDHEN, SYDVKM. The CDR3: CASSDRGRGNNQPQHF. DNA for the CDR3: TGTGCCAGCAGCGACAGGGGCAGGGGGAACAATCAGCCCCAGCATTTT. Looking up the rest from reference TRBV28 and TRBJ1-5 gives the full variable domain: DVKVTQSSRYLVKRTGEKVFLECVQDMDHENMFWYRQDPGLGLRLIYFSYDVKMKEKGDIPEGYSVSREKKERFSLILESASTNQTSMYLCASSDRGRGNNQPQHFGDGTRLSIL.

The genes are TRBV5-4 and TRBJ2-2, with D perhaps matching TRBD2 (6 bases). Trimming cost V 5 bases and J 2 bases, with 16 bases left between them. The CDR3 has 16 amino acids. The germline V gene encodes CDR1 SGHNT and CDR2 YYREEE (reference sequence). CDR3 region: CASSPDLGGNTGELFF. In DNA, the CDR3 is TGTGCCAGCAGTCCCGACCTGGGGGGAAACACCGGGGAGCTGTTTTTT.

The chain uses TRBV7-8 and TRBJ1-2; weak D call: TRBD1 (5 bases). V lost 5 bases and J 7 bases, leaving 14 bases between the germline ends. Germline values: CDR1 SGHVS, CDR2 FQNEAQ. The CDR3 is made up of 13 amino acids. The CDR3 nucleotides are TGTGCCAGCAGCACCTACATTGACAGTGGCTACACCTTC. Amino acids: CASSTYIDSGYTF. The variable domain in full, completed from reference TRBV7-8 and TRBJ1-2, reads GAGVSQSPRYKVAKRGQDVALRCDPISGHVSLFWYQQALGQGPEFLTYFQNEAQLDKSGLPSDRFFAERPEGSVSTLKIQRTQQEDSAVYLCASSTYIDSGYTFGSGTRLTVV.

The chain carries TRBV9 and TRBJ2-7, with D perhaps TRBD1 (6 bases). V lost 0 bases to trimming and J lost 0 bases, with 10 bases between them. CDR1 and CDR2 from the germline V gene are SGDLS and YYNGEE. The CDR3 is 15 residues long. CDR3 DNA sequence: TGTGCCAGCAGCGTAGCTACAGGGACCTCCTACGAGCAGTACTTC. Amino acids: CASSVATGTSYEQYF.

The chain is built from TRBV12-3 or TRBV12-4 and TRBJ2-2, with D tentatively TRBD1 (5 bases). There are 13 residues in the CDR3. Trimming stripped 2 bases from V and 9 bases from J, with 10 bases between. CDR3 bases: TGTGCCAGCAGTTTAATCAGGGCCCGGGAGCTGTTTTTT. This translates into CASSLIRARELFF.

CDR3 region: CAMSTTGIAGELFF. The DNA for the CDR3 is TGTGCCATGAGCACTACAGGGATAGCCGGGGAGCTGTTTTTT. The gene calls are TRBV10-3 and TRBJ2-2; perhaps TRBD1 as D (6 bases). CDR1 is ENHRY and CDR2 is SYGVKD in the germline V gene. Trimming cost V 9 bases and J 6 bases, with 17 bases left between them. This CDR3 comprises 14 residues.

This clone showed up just once. V gene TRBV10-3 combines with J gene TRBJ1-4; 12 bases are shared with TRBD1. V gave up 6 bases and J gave up 4 bases; unmatched junction bases: 12. This CDR3 is 18 amino acids long. The germline V gene has CDR1 ENHRY and CDR2 SYGVKD. The CDR3 DNA reads TGTGCCATCAGCATATACGGGACAGGGGGCTTGGGTAATGAAAAACTGTTTTTT. Encoded protein: CAISIYGTGGLGNEKLFF.

This clone was counted a single time. The chain combines TRBV19 with TRBJ1-1; tentative D call: TRBD1 (5 bases). The V gene lost 6 bases and the J gene lost 3 bases, with 17 bases spanning the gap. The CDR3 loop spans 15 amino acids. The germline V gene encodes CDR1 LNHDA and CDR2 SQIVND (reference sequence). The CDR3 reads CASRGALAPYTEAFF. Here the CDR3 DNA reads TGTGCCAGTAGAGGGGCCTTGGCTCCGTACACTGAAGCTTTCTTT.

This clone came up a few times. The V and J genes are TRBV9 and TRBJ2-7; 9 bases align to TRBD1. Trimming removed 3 bases from V and 3 bases from J; junction bases left unmatched: 4. CDR3 length equals 14 residues. Germline V CDR1 and CDR2: SGDLS, YYNGEE. The CDR3 coding sequence is TGTGCCAGCAGCGGACAGGGGGGCGACTACGAGCAGTACTTC. This encodes CASSGQGGDYEQYF.

The chain joins TRBV4-3 to TRBJ1-2, with D hard to call. V dropped 0 bases and J dropped 2 bases, with 7 bases sitting between them. This CDR3 region has 14 residues. Germline V gene data show CDR1 as LGHNA and CDR2 as YSLEER. The CDR3 is CASSQDVGNYGYTF. The CDR3 DNA follows: TGCGCCAGCAGCCAAGACGTCGGGAACTATGGCTACACCTTC.

The J gene is TRBJ1-2, the V gene TRBV6-6, with 8 nucleotides matching TRBD1. The length of the CDR3 is 14 residues. Germline V lookup: CDR1 MNHNY, CDR2 SVGAGI (reference sequence). V lost 0 bases, J lost 6 bases, and 3 bases stayed unmatched. The CDR3 here is CASSYSDRVDGYTF. The CDR3 DNA reads as TGTGCCAGCAGTTACTCGGACAGGGTGGATGGCTACACCTTC.

The chain employs TRBV18 and TRBJ1-4; TRBD1 aligns across 8 bases. Germline CDR1 and CDR2: KGHSH and LQKENI. There are 15 residues in the CDR3. J lost 6 bases, V lost 3 bases, and 6 bases had no gene match. The CDR3 DNA sequence: TGTGCCAGCTCACCGAGCCAGGGGGCGTATGAAAAACTGTTTTTT. Protein product: CASSPSQGAYEKLFF.